This T cell receptor beta chain was identified during a study of blood T cell repertoires in COVID-19. Background on the study: The samples span acute and convalescent COVID-19 from the United States, Italy and Spain. T cells, B-cell-depleted T cells, or PBMCs supplied cDNA or gDNA.

Per the original data handling: Reference gene primer amplification gave nucleated cell count estimates. The protocol was immunoSEQ multiplex PCR, while the TCRdb copy is restricted to in-frame clones and leaves out a portion. V and J calls and clone size are those listed in that table; D and trimming were worked out from the DNA. The data hold around 160,000 clones, with over 80% observed a single time. The CDR3 runs 12 residues. The ends were cut back, 7 bases at V and 0 bases at J, with 6 bases in the middle. The germline CDR1 and CDR2 sequences are SNHLY and FYNNEI. The clonotype comes from a woman aged 40 to 49 with active or convalescent COVID-19. V gene TRBV2 combines with J gene TRBJ2-5; D ambiguous. Sequencing used peripheral blood. The DNA for the CDR3 is TGTGCCAGCACCCCGTACCAAGAGACCCAGTACTTC. Protein: CASTPYQETQYF.